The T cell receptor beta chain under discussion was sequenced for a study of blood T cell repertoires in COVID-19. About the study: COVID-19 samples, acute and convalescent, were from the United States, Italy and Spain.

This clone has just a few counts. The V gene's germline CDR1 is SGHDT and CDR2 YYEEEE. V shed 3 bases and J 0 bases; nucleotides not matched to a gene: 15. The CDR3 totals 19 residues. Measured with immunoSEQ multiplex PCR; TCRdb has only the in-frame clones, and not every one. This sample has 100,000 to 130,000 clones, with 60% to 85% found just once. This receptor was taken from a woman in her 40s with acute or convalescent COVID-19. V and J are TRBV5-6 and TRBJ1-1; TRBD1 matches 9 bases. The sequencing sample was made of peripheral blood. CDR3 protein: CASSSPYRQGVVMNTEAFF. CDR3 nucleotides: TGTGCCAGCAGCTCGCCCTACCGACAGGGGGTAGTCATGAACACTGAAGCTTTCTTT.